This TCR beta chain stems from a study of cytomegalovirus exposure and HLA in healthy donors. About the research overall: A previous analysis identified around 120 million unique TCR beta sequences derived from 180 million or so T cells. Approximately 81% of some 390 genotyped donors fell in the Caucasian-associated ancestry cluster.

Unrecorded immune exposure was likely among donors, who were nominally healthy when sampled. This clone was found a few times. From germline, CDR1 is MNHNS and CDR2 SASEGT. CDR3 length: 13 residues. V was pared by 6 bases and J by 1 base, with 9 bases between. This PCR relied on a set of 60 Vbeta primers and 13 Jbeta primers. In the study's own analysis: Approximately 72 million unique TCR beta chains, about 10 million of them shared, were counted by a later analysis. Only in-frame clones appear in the TCRdb table, and some are missing; sequencing was by immunoSEQ multiplex PCR. V and J calls and clone size follow that table, whereas D and trimming were derived from the DNA. The sample consists of over 70,000 clones, approximately 80% of them appearing once.

Specimen: PBMCs. V usage is TRBV6-1 and J usage is TRBJ1-1, with D possibly being TRBD1 (6 bases). This TCR came from a man between 50 and 59 years old in good health and CMV-seropositive. Here the CDR3 DNA reads TGTGCCAGCAGAAGAGGGGGGAACACTGAAGCTTTCTTT. It codes for CASRRGGNTEAFF.